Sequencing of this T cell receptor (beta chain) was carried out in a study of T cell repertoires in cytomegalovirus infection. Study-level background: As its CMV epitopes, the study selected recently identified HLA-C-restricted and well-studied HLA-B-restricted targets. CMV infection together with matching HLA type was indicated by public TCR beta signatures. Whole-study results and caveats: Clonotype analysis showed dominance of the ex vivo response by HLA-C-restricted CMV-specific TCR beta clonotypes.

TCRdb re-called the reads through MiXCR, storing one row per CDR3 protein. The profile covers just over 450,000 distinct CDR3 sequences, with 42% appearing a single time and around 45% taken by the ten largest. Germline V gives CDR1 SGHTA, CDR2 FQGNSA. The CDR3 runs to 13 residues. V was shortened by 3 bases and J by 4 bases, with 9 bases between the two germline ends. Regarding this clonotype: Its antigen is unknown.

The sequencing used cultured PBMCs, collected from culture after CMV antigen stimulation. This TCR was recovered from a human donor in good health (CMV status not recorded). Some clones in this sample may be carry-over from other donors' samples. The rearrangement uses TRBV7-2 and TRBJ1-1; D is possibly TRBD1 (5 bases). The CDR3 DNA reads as TGTGCCAGCAGCTTCAGGGACCCCACTGAAGCTTTCTTT. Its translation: CASSFRDPTEAFF.